These 27 T cell receptor beta chains came from one sample sequenced in a study of Tregs in tolerant kidney transplant recipients. Method: immunoSEQ multiplex PCR; TCRdb's copy keeps in-frame clones and lacks some. The sample totals about 48,000 clones. Sequencing used CD4+ T cells from blood, obtained before the transplant. These receptors came from a human donor who received a combined kidney and bone marrow transplant.

For this clone: The read finishes 3 residues shy of the CDR3 end, and the germline J gene is used to complete it. The chain links TRBV7-2 to TRBJ2-7, with D tentatively TRBD1 or TRBD2 (7 bases each). Germline values: CDR1 SGHTA, CDR2 FQGNSA. CDR3 length: 15 amino acids. The ends were cut back, 6 bases at V and 0 bases at J, with 15 bases in the middle. Incomplete CDR3 DNA: TGTGCCAGCAGAACAAGCGGGACAGACTCCTACGAG. Amino acid sequence: CASRTSGTDSYE. The CDR3 as a whole reads CASRTSGTDSYEQYF.

About this clone: The read ends 3 residues shy of where the CDR3 ends; the end is completed using the germline J gene. The chain combines TRBV29-1 with TRBJ2-2; 8 bases match TRBD2. The V gene end was trimmed by 5 bases and the J gene end by 0 bases; junction bases not matched to a gene: 5. Germline CDR1 and CDR2: SQVTM and ANQGSEA. This CDR3 spans 15 amino acids. CDR3 sequence: CSVIAGMANTGELFF. The CDR3 DNA, read in part, is TGCAGCGTTATAGCGGGAATGGCGAACACCGGGGAG.

On this clone itself: Read data end 3 residues before the CDR3 end; the end is taken from the germline J gene. The rearrangement joins TRBV6-2 or TRBV6-3 to TRBJ2-3; possibly TRBD1 for D (6 bases). The V end lost 9 bases, the J end lost 3 bases, and 10 bases lay between the germline ends. The CDR3 length is 12 residues. Looked up from germline, CDR1 is MNHEY and CDR2 is SVGEGT. This CDR3 reads CASSRGTDTQYF. The CDR3 DNA, read in part, is TGTGCCAGTTCGAGGGGGACAGATACG.

Of note for this clone: The read comes to an end 3 residues before the CDR3 does, leaving the germline J gene to fill in the end. This sequence joins TRBV18 and TRBJ1-2; TRBD1 aligns across 10 bases. Trimming removed 0 bases from V and 6 bases from J; junction bases left unmatched: 7. This CDR3 has 16 residues. Germline CDR1 and CDR2: KGHSH and LQKENI. CDR3 DNA, as far as it was read: TGTGCCAGCTCACCACCGGGGACAGGGGAGGAGAATGGC. Amino acids: CASSPPGTGEENG. The full CDR3 reads CASSPPGTGEENGYTF.

Of note for this clone: The CDR3 extends 3 residues past the end of the read, so its final part is completed from the germline J gene. The chain links TRBV6-2 or TRBV6-3 to TRBJ2-1; 8 nucleotides line up with TRBD2. CDR3 length: 16 amino acids. Losses at the gene ends were 1 base for V and 7 bases for J; bases not matched to a gene: 9. Germline lookup yields CDR1 MNHEY and CDR2 SVGEGT. The CDR3 protein is CASSYFQRGLRNEQFF. Incomplete CDR3 DNA: TGTGCCAGCAGTTACTTTCAGCGGGGGCTGAGGAATGAG.

To note about this clone: The read ends 3 residues early relative to the CDR3; the germline J gene fills the gap. The J gene is TRBJ1-6, the V gene TRBV19, with unresolved D. The CDR3 covers 18 residues. The V end was cut by 2 bases, the J end by 6 bases, with 20 bases between. Germline CDR1 LNHDA, CDR2 SQIVND (reference sequence). The part of the CDR3 DNA that was read is TGTGCCAGTAGTATACGGGGTGCCGGAACGACGGGTAATTCACCC. Protein product: CASSIRGAGTTGNSP. The CDR3 in its entirety is CASSIRGAGTTGNSPLHF.

On this clone: Read coverage stops 3 residues before the CDR3 terminus; the germline J gene supplies the remainder. This chain joins TRBV6-4 and TRBJ1-4; a possible D gene is TRBD1 (5 bases). V lost 4 bases, J lost 8 bases, and 17 bases lay in between. Per germline, CDR1 MRHNA and CDR2 SNTAGT. The CDR3 consists of 15 residues. The sequenced part of the CDR3 DNA is TGTGCCAGCAGTGTGATGGCAGGGATAGGGGAAAAA. Protein sequence: CASSVMAGIGEK. The whole CDR3 protein reads CASSVMAGIGEKLFF.

Worth noting for this clone: The CDR3 end lies 3 residues beyond the end of the read and is filled in from the germline J gene. The chain is built from TRBV29-1 and TRBJ1-4, with a tentative D call TRBD1 (6 bases). Germline V gene lookup returns CDR1 SQVTM and CDR2 ANQGSEA. The V gene lost 7 bases and the J gene lost 7 bases, with 19 bases spanning the gap. This CDR3 is built from 14 residues. This CDR3 is CSALGQSMGEKLFF. The part of the CDR3 DNA that was read is TGCAGCGCCCTCGGACAGTCTATGGGTGAAAAA.

On this clone: Coverage ceases 3 residues before the CDR3 finishes, and the germline J gene fills in the end. The chain combines TRBV19 with TRBJ2-1; 8 nucleotides match TRBD2. Unmatched junction bases numbered 17, after V lost 3 bases and J lost 4 bases. Germline V gene sequence: CDR1 LNHDA, CDR2 SQIVND (reference sequence). The CDR3 spans 19 residues. CDR3 residues: CASSMDPSGGGLLYNEQFF. CDR3 bases read: TGTGCCAGTAGTATGGATCCCTCTGGCGGGGGGCTCCTTTACAATGAG.

CDR3 bases read: TGTGCCAGCAGCTTAGCGGGACAGGCGTCCGAAGAGACC. This translates into CASSLAGQASEET. Given in full, the CDR3 is CASSLAGQASEETQYF. The V call is TRBV7-2, the J call TRBJ2-5, with TRBD1 identical over 8 bases. The sequenced fragment ends 3 residues before the CDR3 boundary, so the rest is inferred from the germline J gene. The germline V gene encodes CDR1 SGHTA and CDR2 FQGNSA. The CDR3 totals 16 residues. Unmatched junction bases numbered 6, after V lost 0 bases and J lost 3 bases.

Concerning this clone itself: The CDR3 end falls 3 residues outside the read, so it is completed with the germline J gene. The J gene is TRBJ2-1, the V gene TRBV7-7, with 9 bases matching TRBD2. The J segment lost 8 bases and the V segment lost 3 bases, leaving 8 bases of the junction unmatched. Germline V CDR1 and CDR2: SSHAT, FNYEAQ (reference sequence). The CDR3 is 15 residues long. This chain's CDR3 is CASSFGGGASDEQFF. The DNA read from the CDR3 is TGTGCCAGCAGCTTTGGCGGGGGGGCCTCGGATGAG.

A word on this clone: The sequence runs out 3 residues before the end of the CDR3; the remainder is reconstructed from the germline J gene. This sequence joins TRBV19 and TRBJ1-6; no reliable D call. Trimming removed 6 bases at V and 2 bases at J, with 11 bases between. CDR1 is LNHDA, CDR2 SQIVND, per germline (reference sequence). CDR3 length: 15 residues. The CDR3 bases that were read are TGTGCCAGTAGGGACTTAATGCCCTATAATTCACCC. It specifies CASRDLMPYNSP. From start to end, the CDR3 is CASRDLMPYNSPLHF.

Concerning this clone itself: The read finishes 3 residues shy of the CDR3 end, and the germline J gene is used to complete it. The J gene is TRBJ2-2, the V gene TRBV5-1; no reliable D call. V was clipped by 6 bases and J by 1 base, with 10 bases between them. This CDR3 region has 14 residues. Per germline, CDR1 SGHRS and CDR2 YFSETQ. CDR3 sequence reads: CASTAGQNTGELFF. The sequenced part of the CDR3 DNA is TGCGCCAGCACCGCAGGTCAGAACACCGGGGAG. Full variable domain (remainder filled in from reference TRBV5-1 and TRBJ2-2): KAGVTQTPRYLIKTRGQQVTLSCSPISGHRSVSWYQQTPGQGLQFLFEYFSETQRNKGNFPGRFSGRQFSNSRSEMNVSTLELGDSALYLCASTAGQNTGELFFGEGSRLTVL.

On this clone: The read gets to within 3 residues of the CDR3 end, and the germline J gene fills in the rest. This chain connects TRBV2 to TRBJ2-7; D may be TRBD1 (5 bases). The V gene's germline CDR1 is SNHLY and CDR2 FYNNEI. The V end lost 9 bases, the J end lost 2 bases, and 14 bases lay between the germline ends. This CDR3 has 13 amino acids. The CDR3 here is CARGSGSPYEQYF. CDR3 DNA, as far as it was read: TGTGCCAGGGGGTCAGGGTCCCCCTACGAG.

On this clone: The DNA ends 3 residues before the CDR3 does, and the rest of the CDR3 is filled in from the germline J gene. This sequence joins TRBV7-2 and TRBJ2-1; D unclear. Trimming stripped 5 bases from V and 9 bases from J, with 11 bases between. The CDR3 has 12 amino acids. Germline V lookup: CDR1 SGHTA, CDR2 FQGNSA. The CDR3 sequence is CASSPYSSEQFF. The part of the CDR3 DNA that was read is TGTGCCAGCAGCCCCTATAGTAGTGAG.

Worth noting for this clone: Coverage ceases 3 residues before the CDR3 finishes, and the germline J gene fills in the end. The rearrangement joins TRBV6-2 or TRBV6-3 to TRBJ2-5, with D possibly being TRBD2 (6 bases). The CDR3 consists of 14 residues. V lost 6 bases to trimming and J lost 5 bases, with 16 bases between them. The germline V gene has CDR1 MNHEY and CDR2 SVGEGT. The CDR3 spells CASSSWGVRETQYF. CDR3 DNA (partial): TGTGCCAGCAGCTCCTGGGGGGTTCGGGAGACC.

Turning to this clone: The read terminates 3 residues before the CDR3 end, so the remaining end is supplied by the germline J gene. The chain links TRBV20-1 to TRBJ2-2; D uncertain. Germline V CDR1 and CDR2: DFQATT, SNEGSKA (reference sequence). The length of the CDR3 is 11 residues. V was pared by 5 bases and J by 4 bases, with 5 bases between. CDR3 DNA (partial): TGCAGTGCTGGGCTCACCGGGGAG. Its translation is CSAGLTGE. The full CDR3 protein is CSAGLTGELFF.

Worth noting for this clone: The sequenced fragment ends 3 residues before the CDR3 boundary, so the rest is inferred from the germline J gene. The chain combines TRBV5-1 with TRBJ1-4; D unresolved. This CDR3 contains 13 residues. Per the germline V gene, CDR1 is SGHRS and CDR2 is YFSETQ. V shed 0 bases and J shed 7 bases, with 7 bases lying between them. The covered CDR3 bases are TGCGCCAGCAGCTTGGCTCCACTTGAAAAA. Protein product: CASSLAPLEK. The whole CDR3 region reads CASSLAPLEKLFF.

Regarding this clone: The read finishes 3 residues shy of the CDR3 end, and the germline J gene is used to complete it. The chain recombines TRBV7-9 with TRBJ2-3, with D possibly matching TRBD2 (5 bases). The CDR3 sequence is 12 residues long. Between the trimmed V and J ends, which lost 5 bases and 5 bases, there was a span of 8 bases. Germline CDR1 and CDR2: SEHNR and FQNEAQ (reference sequence). The part of the CDR3 DNA that was read is TGTGCCAGCAGCCCGGGGAGAGATACG. Its translation: CASSPGRDT. Given in full, the CDR3 is CASSPGRDTQYF.

Concerning this clone itself: The read falls 3 residues short of the CDR3 end, and the missing part is taken from the germline J gene. The chain has TRBV7-8 and TRBJ1-2; D not certain. The length of the CDR3 is 15 residues. The V gene's germline CDR1 is SGHVS and CDR2 FQNEAQ. Trimming stripped 0 bases from V and 4 bases from J, with 12 bases between. Partial CDR3 DNA: TGTGCCAGCAGCTTAGCGTCTGCAGGAAGCTATGGC. It specifies CASSLASAGSYG. From start to end, the CDR3 is CASSLASAGSYGYTF.

With respect to this clone: The read terminates 3 residues ahead of where the CDR3 ends, so the germline J gene completes it. V gene TRBV7-6 combines with J gene TRBJ2-3; TRBD2 aligns across 10 bases. The CDR3 totals 15 residues. Germline V gene sequence: CDR1 SGHVS, CDR2 FNYEAQ. The V segment lost 4 bases and the J segment 6 bases; nucleotides outside the gene matches: 7. This CDR3 reads CASSSLAGAGDTQYF. CDR3 bases read: TGTGCCAGCAGCTCCCTAGCGGGGGCCGGGGATACG.

As regards this clone: The observed sequence ends 3 residues before the CDR3 terminus, with the missing tail filled in from the germline J gene. V and J are TRBV5-1 and TRBJ2-4; TRBD2 is a possible D gene (5 bases). V was trimmed by 1 base and J by 7 bases, leaving 15 bases between them. This CDR3 has 15 residues. In germline, CDR1 is SGHRS, CDR2 YFSETQ. CDR3 region: CASSLPVDSGNIQYF. The sequenced part of the CDR3 DNA is TGCGCCAGCAGCTTGCCCGTGGACTCGGGTAACATT.

About this clone: Coverage ceases 3 residues before the CDR3 finishes, and the germline J gene fills in the end. This chain links TRBV10-3 with TRBJ2-2, with 7 bases lining up with TRBD1. The CDR3 runs 17 residues. Per germline, CDR1 ENHRY and CDR2 SYGVKD. The junction had 7 bases not matched to a gene; V was cut back by 3 bases and J by 0 bases. Incomplete CDR3 DNA: TGTGCCATCAGTGACGCCAGGGGGAATACGAACACCGGGGAG. It encodes CAISDARGNTNTGE. The full CDR3 reads CAISDARGNTNTGELFF.

To note about this clone: The observed sequence ends 3 residues before the CDR3 terminus, with the missing tail filled in from the germline J gene. The genes are TRBV7-2 and TRBJ1-5; no reliable D call. The CDR3 has 13 amino acids. V was pared by 4 bases and J by 5 bases, with 9 bases between. Per the germline V gene, CDR1 is SGHTA and CDR2 is FQGNSA. CDR3 bases read: TGTGCCAGCAGCTCTCCAGGTGATCAGCCC. Protein: CASSSPGDQP. The whole CDR3 protein is CASSSPGDQPQHF.

As regards this clone: The DNA ends 3 residues before the CDR3 does, and the rest of the CDR3 is filled in from the germline J gene. The rearrangement uses TRBV7-2 and TRBJ1-2; no clear D. This CDR3 region has 13 residues. CDR1 and CDR2 from the germline V gene are SGHTA and FQGNSA. Trimming removed 5 bases at V and 5 bases at J, with 12 bases between. This CDR3 reads CASSRTDFYGYTF. The DNA read from the CDR3 is TGTGCCAGCAGCCGGACGGACTTTTATGGC. The full variable domain, its missing parts supplied by reference TRBV7-2 and TRBJ1-2, is GAGVSQSPSNKVTEKGKDVELRCDPISGHTALYWYRQSLGQGLEFLIYFQGNSAPDKSGLPSDRFSAERTGGSVSTLTIQRTQQEDSAVYLCASSRTDFYGYTFGSGTRLTVV.

In the case of this clone: The read ends 3 residues shy of where the CDR3 ends; the end is completed using the germline J gene. The gene calls are TRBV10-3 and TRBJ2-7, with D perhaps TRBD1 (6 bases). Trimming removed 3 bases from V and 0 bases from J, with 15 bases in between. Germline V gene lookup returns CDR1 ENHRY and CDR2 SYGVKD. The CDR3 is made up of 16 amino acids. Incomplete CDR3 DNA: TGTGCCATCAGTGACCAAGGGGGTCGGGTCTCCTACGAG. Protein product: CAISDQGGRVSYE. The whole CDR3 sequence reads CAISDQGGRVSYEQYF.

About this clone: The CDR3 extends 3 residues past the end of the read, so its final part is completed from the germline J gene. The chain uses TRBV7-9 and TRBJ2-2; no firm D call. This CDR3 is built from 13 residues. Germline values: CDR1 SEHNR, CDR2 FQNEAQ (reference sequence). V was trimmed by 2 bases and J by 6 bases, leaving 7 bases between them. The sequenced part of the CDR3 DNA is TGTGCCAGCAGCTTAAAGGGCGCCGGGGAG. This encodes CASSLKGAGE. The entire CDR3 reads CASSLKGAGELFF. The full variable domain, its missing parts supplied by reference TRBV7-9 and TRBJ2-2, is DTGVSQNPRHKITKRGQNVTFRCDPISEHNRLYWYRQTLGQGPEFLTYFQNEAQLEKSRLLSDRFSAERPKGSFSTLEIQRTEQGDSAMYLCASSLKGAGELFFGEGSRLTVL.